These 6 T cell receptor beta chains were sequenced from one sample in a study of blood T cell repertoires in COVID-19. Measured with immunoSEQ multiplex PCR; TCRdb has only the in-frame clones, and not every one. The data show more than 300,000 clones, about 92% seen once. The sample consisted of PBMCs or T cells enriched from blood (not recorded which). All receptors derive from a woman in her 30s who had recovered from COVID-19.

The J gene is TRBJ1-5, the V gene TRBV5-1; D is uncertain. The CDR3 has 14 amino acids. Germline V gene data show CDR1 as SGHRS and CDR2 as YFSETQ. The V end was cut by 4 bases, the J end by 0 bases, with 8 bases between. The CDR3 region has the DNA TGCGCCAGCAGCCCCGGGGTTAGCAATCAGCCCCAGCATTTT. Protein product: CASSPGVSNQPQHF.

The CDR3 sequence is CASSGFGSGQPSYNSPLHF. The CDR3, as DNA: TGTGCCAGCAGTGGATTTGGATCCGGACAGCCCTCCTATAATTCACCCCTCCACTTT. The chain has TRBV28 and TRBJ1-6; D possibly corresponds to TRBD1 (6 bases). The CDR3 consists of 19 residues. Germline V gene sequence: CDR1 MDHEN, CDR2 SYDVKM. The germline V and J ends were trimmed by 5 bases and 0 bases, with 20 bases remaining between them. The entire variable domain, with the rest obtained from reference TRBV28 and TRBJ1-6, is as follows: DVKVTQSSRYLVKRTGEKVFLECVQDMDHENMFWYRQDPGLGLRLIYFSYDVKMKEKGDIPEGYSVSREKKERFSLILESASTNQTSMYLCASSGFGSGQPSYNSPLHFGNGTRLTVT.

This clone was observed a handful of times. DNA of the CDR3: TGTGCCAGCAGCATCCACCCTCGGGAGGGGTACGAGCAGTACTTC. It is translated as CASSIHPREGYEQYF. The chain uses TRBV9 and TRBJ2-7, with 8 bases matching TRBD2. Germline CDR1 SGDLS, CDR2 YYNGEE. This CDR3 is 15 amino acids long. Trimming removed 4 bases from V and 4 bases from J; junction bases left unmatched: 10.

This clone was found a few times. The sample carries other DNA sequences with the same CDR3. This chain connects TRBV6-5 to TRBJ1-2; TRBD1 matches at 9 bases. With V trimmed by 2 bases and J by 8 bases, 3 bases remained unmatched. The CDR3 consists of 13 residues. Germline V gene data show CDR1 as MNHEY and CDR2 as SVGAGI. CDR3 in DNA: TGTGCCAGCAGTTACACAGGGGGCTTCGGCTACACCTTC. Translated: CASSYTGGFGYTF.

This chain uses TRBV15 with TRBJ2-1; a possible D gene is TRBD2 (6 bases). The CDR3 length is 13 residues. CDR1 and CDR2 from the germline V gene are LNHNV and YYDKDF (reference sequence). The V gene lost 2 bases and the J gene lost 7 bases, with 9 bases spanning the gap. CDR3 in DNA: TGTGCCACCAGCAGACATCGGGAGAATGAGCAGTTCTTC. Protein product: CATSRHRENEQFF.

The rearrangement uses TRBV5-1 and TRBJ1-1, with a weak D call TRBD1 (6 bases). Germline CDR1 and CDR2: SGHRS and YFSETQ. This CDR3 region has 13 residues. Trimming pared 6 bases from V and 0 bases from J, leaving 9 bases between. The CDR3 spells CASTQGVNTEAFF. The CDR3 DNA reads as TGCGCCAGCACACAGGGAGTGAACACTGAAGCTTTCTTT.